A selection of T cell receptor beta chains follows, all from one sample in a study of regulatory T cells in long-lasting Graves disease. TCRdb re-called the multiplex PCR reads with MiXCR, one entry per CDR3 protein. The sample includes around 480,000 distinct CDR3 sequences, 15% to 20% seen only once; the top ten take about 25%. The data were also submitted as part of a second study, on T cells in Graves' hyperthyroidism and ophthalmopathy.

Sequencing used peripheral blood mononuclear cells (PBMCs), obtained at new diagnosis, from a patient treated with antithyroid drugs. The receptors stem from a woman aged 40 to 65 with Graves disease. CDR3s leave out the opening cysteine and the closing phenylalanine or tryptophan. The order of the fields is V gene, D gene, CDR3 protein. A D gene is named only where the DNA matches it firmly.

V: TRBV2
D: -
CDR3: ASKGYSYEQY

V: TRBV7-3
D: -
CDR3: ASSWVRGKVTSSGANVLT

V: TRBV6-1
D: -
CDR3: ASSTQQLNSPLH

V: TRBV12-3/TRBV12-4
D: -
CDR3: ASSLGVGTEAS

V: TRBV12-3/TRBV12-4
D: -
CDR3: ASSPQEGDSPLH

V: TRBV10-3
D: TRBD2
CDR3: AISEAGKGTYNEQF

V: TRBV5-5
D: -
CDR3: ASSRMTGPAYEQY

V: TRBV6-1
D: -
CDR3: ASIGDGNTEAF

V: TRBV7-9
D: TRBD1
CDR3: ASSTTGGAPYEQY

V: TRBV3-1
D: -
CDR3: ASSQLGAETQY

V: TRBV6-1
D: TRBD2
CDR3: ASSPSGGAYEQF

V: TRBV20-1
D: -
CDR3: SGQAGTSPLH

V: TRBV18
D: -
CDR3: ASSPQIPGQNTEAF

V: TRBV30
D: -
CDR3: AWSPPEHRLFVLGEKLF

V: TRBV25-1
D: TRBD1
CDR3: ASRDREDQKLF

V: TRBV10-3
D: TRBD1
CDR3: ATDRGAFNTEAF

V: TRBV18
D: -
CDR3: ASSSTEVDEKLF

V: TRBV7-9
D: -
CDR3: ASSFYSSHNEQF

V: TRBV6-1
D: TRBD1
CDR3: ASSDRENTEAF

V: TRBV20-1
D: -
CDR3: SAGLVGVQETQY

V: TRBV15
D: -
CDR3: ATSRVGLLTGELF

V: TRBV24-1
D: -
CDR3: ATSGSLSPDTQY

V: TRBV28
D: TRBD1
CDR3: ASSGGTGIEYEQY

V: TRBV2
D: -
CDR3: ASSDRTFYNNEQF

V: TRBV6-2/TRBV6-3
D: -
CDR3: ASKAFQSSYNSPLH

V: TRBV9
D: TRBD2
CDR3: ASSTGLAGSDTQY

V: TRBV20-1
D: TRBD1
CDR3: SARETGTAGEKLF

V: TRBV20-1
D: TRBD1
CDR3: SAGDSSYNSPLH

V: TRBV7-3
D: -
CDR3: ASSLNPRLAEADTQY

V: TRBV28
D: -
CDR3: ASRPGYNGYT

V: TRBV28
D: -
CDR3: ASRVREKLF

V: TRBV7-2
D: TRBD2
CDR3: ASSLVGGGVQETQY

V: TRBV6-1
D: TRBD2
CDR3: ASSHTSGGDNEQF

V: TRBV2
D: -
CDR3: ARTPSGANVLT

V: TRBV5-1
D: -
CDR3: ASSLRSYSGYNEQF

V: TRBV10-3
D: TRBD1
CDR3: AISEDRGRYEQY

V: TRBV7-3
D: TRBD1
CDR3: ASSSPGQSSGANVLT

V: TRBV6-5
D: -
CDR3: ASSYLGGRNYGYT

V: TRBV5-6
D: -
CDR3: ASKRDPETQY

V: TRBV6-2/TRBV6-3
D: -
CDR3: ASSYSAGYGYT

V: TRBV20-1
D: -
CDR3: SARAPSRGELF

V: TRBV2
D: -
CDR3: ASSTTEGYGYT

V: TRBV11-2
D: -
CDR3: ASSLSGQNNQPQH

V: TRBV12-3/TRBV12-4
D: -
CDR3: ASSIRANTEAF

V: TRBV18
D: TRBD2
CDR3: ASSPSGVNYNEQF

V: TRBV6-1
D: -
CDR3: ASSAGPVGTEAF